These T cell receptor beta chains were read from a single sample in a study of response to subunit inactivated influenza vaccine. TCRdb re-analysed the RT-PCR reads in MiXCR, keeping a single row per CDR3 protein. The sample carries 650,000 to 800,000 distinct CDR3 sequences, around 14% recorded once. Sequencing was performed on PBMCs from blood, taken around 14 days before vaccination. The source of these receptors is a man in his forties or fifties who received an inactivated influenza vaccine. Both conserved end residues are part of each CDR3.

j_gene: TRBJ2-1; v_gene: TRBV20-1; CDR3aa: CSARAGSALSSYNEQFF
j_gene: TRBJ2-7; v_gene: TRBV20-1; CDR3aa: CSARDSDRGHYEQYF
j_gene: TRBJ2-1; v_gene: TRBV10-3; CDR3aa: CAIRLAGEAFF
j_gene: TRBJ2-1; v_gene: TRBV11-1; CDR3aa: CASSFTSGRGLSYNEQFF
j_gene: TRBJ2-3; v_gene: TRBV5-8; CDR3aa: CASSLVLADPRVTQYF
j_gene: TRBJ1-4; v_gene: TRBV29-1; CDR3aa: CSVGQGTNEKLFF
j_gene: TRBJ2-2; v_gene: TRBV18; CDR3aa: CASSTRTGGLNTGELFF
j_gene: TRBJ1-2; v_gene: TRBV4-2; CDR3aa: CASSSYRGLDGYTF
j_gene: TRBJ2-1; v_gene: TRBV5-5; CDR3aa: CASSLAGGGARGNEQFF
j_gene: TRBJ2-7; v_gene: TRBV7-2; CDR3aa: CASSPAPGSPRDYEQYF
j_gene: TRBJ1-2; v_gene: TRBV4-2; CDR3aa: CASSQVQGARYGYTF
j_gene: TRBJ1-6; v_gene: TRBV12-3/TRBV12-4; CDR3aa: CASSFGDRDNSPLHF
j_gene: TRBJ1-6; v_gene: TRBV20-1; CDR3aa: CSASRNSPLHF
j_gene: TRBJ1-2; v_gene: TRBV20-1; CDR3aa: CSAPRVGANYGYTF
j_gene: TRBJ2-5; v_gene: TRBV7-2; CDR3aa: CASRLASGETQYF
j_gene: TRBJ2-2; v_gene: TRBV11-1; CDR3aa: CASSSTPGREWGTGELFF
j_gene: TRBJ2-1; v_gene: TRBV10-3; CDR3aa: CAMSSRLAGDGGNEQFF
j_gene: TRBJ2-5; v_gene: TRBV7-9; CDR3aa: CASIEKAQETQYF
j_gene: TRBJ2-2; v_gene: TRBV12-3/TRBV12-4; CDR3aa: CASTWGGNTGELFF
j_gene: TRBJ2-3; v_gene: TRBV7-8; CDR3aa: CASSSPSGTSGEFTDTQYF
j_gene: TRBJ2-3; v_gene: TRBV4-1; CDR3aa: CASSQDRPRSKTLSSTDTQYF
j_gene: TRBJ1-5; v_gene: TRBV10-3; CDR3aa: CAISGVNQPQHF
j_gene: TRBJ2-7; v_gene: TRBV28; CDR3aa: CAAAGTSGGKGSYEQYF
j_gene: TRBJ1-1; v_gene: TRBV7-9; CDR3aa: CASSYLQGVLFF
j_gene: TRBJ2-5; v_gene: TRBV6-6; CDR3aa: CASRSRAGETQYF
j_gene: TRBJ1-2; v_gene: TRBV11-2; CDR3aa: CASSQSRVNYGYTF
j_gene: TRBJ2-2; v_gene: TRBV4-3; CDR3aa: CASSQAIAGTEAGELFF
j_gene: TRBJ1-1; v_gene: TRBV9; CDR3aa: CASSVFADRVETEAFF
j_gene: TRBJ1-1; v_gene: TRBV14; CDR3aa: CASSPWTGGLTEAFF
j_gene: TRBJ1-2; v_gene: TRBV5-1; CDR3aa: CASSIQDRGSYGYTF
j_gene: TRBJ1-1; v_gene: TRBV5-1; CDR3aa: CASSLAVRNTEAFF
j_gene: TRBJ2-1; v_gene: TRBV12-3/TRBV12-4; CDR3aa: CASSFASGGGNEQFF
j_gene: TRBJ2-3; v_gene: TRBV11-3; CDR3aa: CASSLGGIAIDTQYF
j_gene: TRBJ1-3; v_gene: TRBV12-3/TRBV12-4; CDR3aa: CAISLTSGTTPGNTIYF
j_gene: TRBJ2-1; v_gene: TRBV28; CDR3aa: CASRRGLEGFF
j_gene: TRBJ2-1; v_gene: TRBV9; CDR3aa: CASSLSRTTLQFF
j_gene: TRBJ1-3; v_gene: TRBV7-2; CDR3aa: CASSSRQGNTIYF
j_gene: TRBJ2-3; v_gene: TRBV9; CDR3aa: CASSVDLAGGGTQYF
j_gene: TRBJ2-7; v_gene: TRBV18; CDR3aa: CASSPPGLGTYEQYF
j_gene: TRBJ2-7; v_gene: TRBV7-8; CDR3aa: CASSNLMRDRSYEQYF
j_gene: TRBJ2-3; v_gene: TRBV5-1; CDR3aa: CASSLSSGRTDTQYF
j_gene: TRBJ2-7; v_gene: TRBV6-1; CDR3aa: CASSTRVSHEQYF